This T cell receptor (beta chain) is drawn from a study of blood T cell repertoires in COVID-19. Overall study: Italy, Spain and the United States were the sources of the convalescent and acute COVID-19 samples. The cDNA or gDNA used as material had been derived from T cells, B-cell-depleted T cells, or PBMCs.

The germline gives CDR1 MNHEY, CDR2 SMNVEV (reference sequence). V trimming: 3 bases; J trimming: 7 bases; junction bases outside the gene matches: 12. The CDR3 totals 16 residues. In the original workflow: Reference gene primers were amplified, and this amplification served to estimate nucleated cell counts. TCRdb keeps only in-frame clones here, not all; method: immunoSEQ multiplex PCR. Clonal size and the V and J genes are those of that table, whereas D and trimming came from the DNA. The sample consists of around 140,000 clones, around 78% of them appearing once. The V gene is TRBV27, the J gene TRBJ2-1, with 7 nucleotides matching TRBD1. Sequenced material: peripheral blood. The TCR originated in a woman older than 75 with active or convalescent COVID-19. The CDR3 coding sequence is TGTGCCAGCAGTTTTGTAGGGGGCCGGATTATGAATGAGCAGTTCTTC. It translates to CASSFVGGRIMNEQFF.